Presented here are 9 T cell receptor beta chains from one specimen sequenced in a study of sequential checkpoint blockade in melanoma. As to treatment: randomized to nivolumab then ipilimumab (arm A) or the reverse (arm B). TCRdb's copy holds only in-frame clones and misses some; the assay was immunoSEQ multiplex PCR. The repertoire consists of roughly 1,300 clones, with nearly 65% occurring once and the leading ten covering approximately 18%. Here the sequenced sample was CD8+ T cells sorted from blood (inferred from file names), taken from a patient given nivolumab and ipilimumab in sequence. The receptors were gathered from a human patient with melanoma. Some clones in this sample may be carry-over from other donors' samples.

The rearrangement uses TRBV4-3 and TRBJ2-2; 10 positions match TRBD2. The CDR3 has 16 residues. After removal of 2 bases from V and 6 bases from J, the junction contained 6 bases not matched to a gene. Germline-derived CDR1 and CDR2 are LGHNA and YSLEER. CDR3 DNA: TGCGCCAGCAGCCAAAGGGGGACTAGCGACCCCGGGGAGCTGTTTTTT. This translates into CASSQRGTSDPGELFF.

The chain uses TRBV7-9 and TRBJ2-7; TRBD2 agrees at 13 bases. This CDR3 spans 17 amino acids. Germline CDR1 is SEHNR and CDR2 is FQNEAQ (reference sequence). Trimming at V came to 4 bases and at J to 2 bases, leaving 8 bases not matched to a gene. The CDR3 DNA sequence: TGTGCCAGCAGCTCCGGACTAGCGGGGGTCAGAACCTACGAGCAGTACTTC. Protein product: CASSSGLAGVRTYEQYF.

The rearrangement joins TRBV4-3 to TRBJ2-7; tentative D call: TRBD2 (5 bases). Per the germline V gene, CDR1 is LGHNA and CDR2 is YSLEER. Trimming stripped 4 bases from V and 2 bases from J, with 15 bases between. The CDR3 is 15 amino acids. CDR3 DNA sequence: TGCGCCAGCAGCCGGGGAGAGAGCAGTCCCTACGAGCAGTACTTC. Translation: CASSRGESSPYEQYF.

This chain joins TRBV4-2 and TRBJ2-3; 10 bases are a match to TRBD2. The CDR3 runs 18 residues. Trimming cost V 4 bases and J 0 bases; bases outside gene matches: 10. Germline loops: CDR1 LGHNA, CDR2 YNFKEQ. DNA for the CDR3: TGTGCCAGCAGCCCATCGGCTAGCGGGGGTCCCAGCACAGATACGCAGTATTTT. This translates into CASSPSASGGPSTDTQYF.

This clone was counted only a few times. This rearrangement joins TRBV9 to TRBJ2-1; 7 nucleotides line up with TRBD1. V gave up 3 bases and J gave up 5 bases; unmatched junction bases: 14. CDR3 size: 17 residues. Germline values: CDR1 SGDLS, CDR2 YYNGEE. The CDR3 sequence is CASSDGGQFRKNNEQFF. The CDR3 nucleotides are TGTGCCAGCAGCGATGGGGGACAGTTTCGTAAGAACAATGAGCAGTTCTTC.

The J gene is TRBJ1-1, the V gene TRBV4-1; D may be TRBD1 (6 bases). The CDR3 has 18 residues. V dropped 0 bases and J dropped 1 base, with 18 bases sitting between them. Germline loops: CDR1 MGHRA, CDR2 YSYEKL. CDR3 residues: CASSQDGAPQGRNTEAFF. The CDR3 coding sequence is TGCGCCAGCAGCCAAGATGGGGCCCCCCAGGGGCGGAACACTGAAGCTTTCTTT.

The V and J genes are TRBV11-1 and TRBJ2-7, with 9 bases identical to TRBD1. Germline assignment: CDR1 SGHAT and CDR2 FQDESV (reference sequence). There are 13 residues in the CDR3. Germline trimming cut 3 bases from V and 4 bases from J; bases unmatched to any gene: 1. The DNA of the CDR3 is TGTGCCAGCAGCTTGACAGGGGGGTACGAGCAGTACTTC. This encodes CASSLTGGYEQYF.

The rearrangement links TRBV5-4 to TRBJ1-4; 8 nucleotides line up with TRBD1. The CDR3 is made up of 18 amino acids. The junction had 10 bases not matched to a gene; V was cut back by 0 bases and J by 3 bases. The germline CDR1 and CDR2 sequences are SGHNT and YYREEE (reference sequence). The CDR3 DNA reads TGTGCCAGCAGCTTGGGGGGGGAGACAGGGGCCGCTAATGAAAAACTGTTTTTT. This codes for CASSLGGETGAANEKLFF.

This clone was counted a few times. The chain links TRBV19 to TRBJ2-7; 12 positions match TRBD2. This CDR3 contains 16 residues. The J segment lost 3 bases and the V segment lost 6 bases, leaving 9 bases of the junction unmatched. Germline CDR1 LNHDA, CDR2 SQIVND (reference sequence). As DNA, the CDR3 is TGTGCCAGTAGCCCGGTGACTAGCGGGGGCATCTACGAGCAGTACTTC. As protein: CASSPVTSGGIYEQYF.